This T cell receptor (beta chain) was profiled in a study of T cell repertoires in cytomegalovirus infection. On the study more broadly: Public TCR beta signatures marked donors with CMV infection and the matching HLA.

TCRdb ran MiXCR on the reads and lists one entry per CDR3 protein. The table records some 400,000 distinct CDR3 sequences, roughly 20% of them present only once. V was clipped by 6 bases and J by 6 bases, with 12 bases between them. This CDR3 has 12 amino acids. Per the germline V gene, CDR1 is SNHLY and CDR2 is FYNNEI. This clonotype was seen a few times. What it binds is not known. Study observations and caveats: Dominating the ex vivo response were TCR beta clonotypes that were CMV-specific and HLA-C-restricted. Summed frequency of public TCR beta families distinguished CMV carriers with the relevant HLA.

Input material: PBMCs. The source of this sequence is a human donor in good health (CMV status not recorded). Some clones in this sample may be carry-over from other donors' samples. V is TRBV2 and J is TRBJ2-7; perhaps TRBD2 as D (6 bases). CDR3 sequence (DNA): TGTGCCAGCAGGACGGGAGCGGGCGAGCAGTACTTC. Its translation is CASRTGAGEQYF.